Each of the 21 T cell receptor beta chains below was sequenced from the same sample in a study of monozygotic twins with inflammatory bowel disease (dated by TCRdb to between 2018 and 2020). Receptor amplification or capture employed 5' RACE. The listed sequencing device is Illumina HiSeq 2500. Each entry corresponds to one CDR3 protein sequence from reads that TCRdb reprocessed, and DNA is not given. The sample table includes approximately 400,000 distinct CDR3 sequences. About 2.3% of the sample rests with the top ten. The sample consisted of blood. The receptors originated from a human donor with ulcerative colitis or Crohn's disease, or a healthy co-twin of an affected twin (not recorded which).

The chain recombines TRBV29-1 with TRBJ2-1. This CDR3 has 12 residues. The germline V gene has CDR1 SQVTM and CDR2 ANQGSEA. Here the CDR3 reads CSVEASRNEQFF.

The CDR3 sequence: CASSYWQGAGANVLTF. The chain is built from TRBV6-2 or TRBV6-3 and TRBJ2-6; TCRdb lists TRBD1, though no DNA is available to test this call. CDR3 size: 16 residues. Germline values: CDR1 MNHEY, CDR2 SVGEGT.

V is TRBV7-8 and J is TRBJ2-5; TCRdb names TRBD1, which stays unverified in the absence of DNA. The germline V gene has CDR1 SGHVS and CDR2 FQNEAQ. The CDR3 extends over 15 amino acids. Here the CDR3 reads CASSLGTVLGETQYF.

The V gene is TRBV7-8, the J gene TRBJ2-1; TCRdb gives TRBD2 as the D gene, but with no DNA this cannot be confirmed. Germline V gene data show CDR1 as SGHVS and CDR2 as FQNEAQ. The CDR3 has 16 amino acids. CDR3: CASSQGRLAGPHEQFF.

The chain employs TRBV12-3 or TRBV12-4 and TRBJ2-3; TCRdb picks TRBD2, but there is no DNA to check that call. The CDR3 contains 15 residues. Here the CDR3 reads CASSLDGRVTDTQYF.

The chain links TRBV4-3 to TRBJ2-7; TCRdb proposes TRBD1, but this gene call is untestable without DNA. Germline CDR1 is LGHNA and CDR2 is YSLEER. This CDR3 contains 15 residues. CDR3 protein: CASSQDSTGANEQYF.

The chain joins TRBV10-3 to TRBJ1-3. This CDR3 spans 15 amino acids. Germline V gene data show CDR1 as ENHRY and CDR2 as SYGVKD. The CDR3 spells CAIKDQAVSGNTIYF.

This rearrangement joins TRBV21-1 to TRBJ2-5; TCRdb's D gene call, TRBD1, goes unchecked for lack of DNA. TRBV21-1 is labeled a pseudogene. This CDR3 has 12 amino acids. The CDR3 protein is CANFKGRETQYF.

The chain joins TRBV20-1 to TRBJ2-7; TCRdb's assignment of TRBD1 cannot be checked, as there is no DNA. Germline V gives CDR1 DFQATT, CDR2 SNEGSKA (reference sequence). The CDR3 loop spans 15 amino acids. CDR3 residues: CSARPLRDKTYEQYF.

CDR3 residues: CASSMGQGLGIQYF. V is TRBV19 and J is TRBJ2-4; the D call from TCRdb, TRBD1, cannot be confirmed without DNA. The germline CDR1 and CDR2 sequences are LNHDA and SQIVND (reference sequence). The CDR3 is 14 amino acids.

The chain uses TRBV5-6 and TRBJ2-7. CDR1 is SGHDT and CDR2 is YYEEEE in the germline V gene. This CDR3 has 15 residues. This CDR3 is CASSLALRGNHEQYF.

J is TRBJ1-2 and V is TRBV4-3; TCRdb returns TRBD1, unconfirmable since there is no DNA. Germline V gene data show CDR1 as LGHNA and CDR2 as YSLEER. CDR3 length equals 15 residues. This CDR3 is CASSLETGRDSGYTF.

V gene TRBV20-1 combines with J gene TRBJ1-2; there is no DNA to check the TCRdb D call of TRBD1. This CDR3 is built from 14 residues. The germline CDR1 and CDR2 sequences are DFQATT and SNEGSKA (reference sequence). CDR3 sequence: CSARDPTGVLGYTF.

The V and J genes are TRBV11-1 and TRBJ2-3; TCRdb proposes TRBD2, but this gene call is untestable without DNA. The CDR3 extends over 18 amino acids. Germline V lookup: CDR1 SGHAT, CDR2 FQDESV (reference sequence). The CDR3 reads CASSSRTSGNPSTDTQYF. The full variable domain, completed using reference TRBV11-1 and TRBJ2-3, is EAEVAQSPRYKITEKSQAVAFWCDPISGHATLYWYRQILGQGPELLVQFQDESVVDDSQLPKDRFSAERLKGVDSTLKIQPAELGDSAMYLCASSSRTSGNPSTDTQYFGPGTRLTVL.

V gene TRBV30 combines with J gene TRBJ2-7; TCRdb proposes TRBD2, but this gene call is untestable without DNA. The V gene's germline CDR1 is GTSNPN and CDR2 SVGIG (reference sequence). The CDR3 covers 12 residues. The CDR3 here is CAWSSGGYEQYF.

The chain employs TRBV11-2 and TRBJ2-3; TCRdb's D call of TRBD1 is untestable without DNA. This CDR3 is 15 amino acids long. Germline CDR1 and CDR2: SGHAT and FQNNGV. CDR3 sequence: CASSLDGGATDTQYF.

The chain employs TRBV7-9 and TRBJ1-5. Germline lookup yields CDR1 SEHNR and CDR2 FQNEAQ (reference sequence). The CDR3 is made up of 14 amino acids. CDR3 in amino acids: CASSLATTNQPQHF.

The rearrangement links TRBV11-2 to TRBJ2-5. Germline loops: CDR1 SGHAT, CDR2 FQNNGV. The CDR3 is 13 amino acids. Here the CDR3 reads CASSQDPKETQYF.

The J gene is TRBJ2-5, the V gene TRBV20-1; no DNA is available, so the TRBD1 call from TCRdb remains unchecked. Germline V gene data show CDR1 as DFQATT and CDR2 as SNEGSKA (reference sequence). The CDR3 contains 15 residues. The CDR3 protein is CSAFGTGILQETQYF.

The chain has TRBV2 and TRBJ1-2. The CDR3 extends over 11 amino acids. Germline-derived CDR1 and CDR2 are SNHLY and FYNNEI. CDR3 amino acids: CASSELVGYTF.

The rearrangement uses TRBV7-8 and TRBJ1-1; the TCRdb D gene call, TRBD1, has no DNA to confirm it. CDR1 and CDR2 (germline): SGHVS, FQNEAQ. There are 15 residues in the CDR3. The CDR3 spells CASSLRGAGITEAFF.